These T cell receptor beta chains were read from a single sample in a study of T cell responses to AZD1222 COVID-19 vaccine. Sequenced by immunoSEQ multiplex PCR; TCRdb stores in-frame clones only, minus some. The sample has more than 95,000 clones, about nine tenths seen once. The sample here was peripheral blood, taken on day 0 of AZD1222 vaccination. Receptor source: an adult in good health. The CDR3 runs from the conserved cysteine through the conserved F or W.

v_gene	j_gene	CDR3aa
TRBV4-1	TRBJ2-1	CASSQRLAGPYEQFF
TRBV27	TRBJ2-5	CASRPGTEKETQYF
TRBV6-2/TRBV6-3	TRBJ2-7	CASSFPRAASYEQYF
TRBV28	TRBJ1-1	CASSSLGETEAFF
TRBV6-2/TRBV6-3	TRBJ1-1	CASSYLGNTEAFF
TRBV7-9	TRBJ1-2	CAGHRVGYTF
TRBV19	TRBJ1-2	CASSPQGAYGYTF
TRBV2	TRBJ1-4	CASSAEWGEKLFF
TRBV9	TRBJ2-7	CASSASTGGANEQYF
TRBV24-1	TRBJ1-3	CATSGNTIYF
TRBV5-8	TRBJ1-5	CASSQTTGVSNQPQHF
TRBV28	TRBJ1-1	CASSLTAMNTEAFF
TRBV27	TRBJ2-3	CASRTQGPTDTQYF
TRBV30	TRBJ1-5	CAWTGDSNQPQHF
TRBV28	TRBJ2-7	CASSSVTRRRSRSYEQYF
TRBV10-3	TRBJ2-1	CAISESVSAYNEQFF
TRBV4-1	TRBJ1-6	CASSQSAFPYNSPLHF
TRBV7-9	TRBJ2-7	CASSLADRAEQYF
TRBV5-1	TRBJ2-1	CASSLGPAGSLGNEQFF
TRBV27	TRBJ2-2	CASSFLTIRGRTGELFF
TRBV25-1	TRBJ2-7	CASSDPSGSLYEQYF
TRBV29-1	TRBJ2-7	CSVEIRRTSGYEQYF